The TCR beta chain under discussion was sequenced for a study of cytomegalovirus exposure and HLA in healthy donors. Whole-study findings and limits: Prior analysis indicated that the majority of TCR beta V segments exhibited productivity approximately 87% or approximately 30% of the time. The study put 150 to 200 TCR beta chains on its list as cytomegalovirus-associated.

The primer mix had 60 Vbeta and 13 Jbeta primers. Produced via immunoSEQ multiplex PCR; TCRdb's table is partial and in-frame only. The data contain 150,000 to 200,000 clones, roughly 80% of them seen just once; the ten biggest clones take up approximately 2%. The CDR3 spans 15 residues. Germline values: CDR1 LNHDA, CDR2 SQIVND (reference sequence). Trimming shortened V by 0 bases and J by 4 bases, and 10 bases separated the two germline ends. In regard to this clone: The antigen is undetermined.

Sequencing was done on a sample of PBMCs. V gene TRBV19 combines with J gene TRBJ1-5; no firm D call. The TCR was taken from a female donor in good health and CMV-seronegative. For the CDR3, the DNA is TGTGCCAGTAGTATAGATCCCGTAGCAAATCAGCCCCAGCATTTT. This sequence encodes CASSIDPVANQPQHF. The variable domain in full, completed from reference TRBV19 and TRBJ1-5, reads DGGITQSPKYLFRKEGQNVTLSCEQNLNHDAMYWYRQDPGQGLRLIYYSQIVNDFQKGDIAEGYSVSREKKESFPLTVTSAQKNPTAFYLCASSIDPVANQPQHFGDGTRLSIL.